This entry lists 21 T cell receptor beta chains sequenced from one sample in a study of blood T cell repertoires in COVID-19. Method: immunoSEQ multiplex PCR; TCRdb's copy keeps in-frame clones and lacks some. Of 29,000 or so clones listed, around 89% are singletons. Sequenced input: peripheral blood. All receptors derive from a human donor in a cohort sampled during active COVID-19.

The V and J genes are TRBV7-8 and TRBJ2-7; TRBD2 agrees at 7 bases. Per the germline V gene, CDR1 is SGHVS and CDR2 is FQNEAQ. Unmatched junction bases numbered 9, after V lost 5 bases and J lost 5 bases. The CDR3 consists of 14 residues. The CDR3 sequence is CASSPSERGDEQYF. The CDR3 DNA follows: TGTGCCAGCAGCCCAAGTGAGCGGGGAGACGAGCAGTACTTC.

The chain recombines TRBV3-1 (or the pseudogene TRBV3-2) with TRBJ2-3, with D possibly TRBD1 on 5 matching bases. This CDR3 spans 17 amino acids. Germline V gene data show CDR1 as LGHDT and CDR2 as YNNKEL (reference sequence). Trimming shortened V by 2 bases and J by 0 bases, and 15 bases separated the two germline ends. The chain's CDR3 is CASSQNPGRASTDTQYF. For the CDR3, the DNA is TGTGCCAGCAGCCAAAACCCTGGCAGGGCTAGCACAGATACGCAGTATTTT.

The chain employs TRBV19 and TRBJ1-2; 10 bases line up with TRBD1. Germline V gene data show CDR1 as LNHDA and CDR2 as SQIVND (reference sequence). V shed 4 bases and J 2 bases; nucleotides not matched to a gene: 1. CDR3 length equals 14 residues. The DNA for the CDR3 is TGTGCCAGTAGTACGGGACAGGGGAACTATGGCTACACCTTC. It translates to CASSTGQGNYGYTF.

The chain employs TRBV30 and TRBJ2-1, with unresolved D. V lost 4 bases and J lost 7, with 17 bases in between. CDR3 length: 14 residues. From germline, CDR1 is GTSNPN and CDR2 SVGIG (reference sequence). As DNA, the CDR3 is TGTGCCTGGAATTCAGGCACGTTACGGAATGAGCAGTTCTTC. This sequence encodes CAWNSGTLRNEQFF. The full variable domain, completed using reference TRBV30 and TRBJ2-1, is SQTIHQWPATLVQPVGSPLSLECTVEGTSNPNLYWYRQAAGRGLQLLFYSVGIGQISSEVPQNLSASRPQDRQFILSSKKLLLSDSGFYLCAWNSGTLRNEQFFGPGTRLTVL.

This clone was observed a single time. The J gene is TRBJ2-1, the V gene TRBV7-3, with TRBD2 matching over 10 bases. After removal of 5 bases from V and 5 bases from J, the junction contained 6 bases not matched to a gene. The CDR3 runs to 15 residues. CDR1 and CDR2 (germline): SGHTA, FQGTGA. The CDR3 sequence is CASSLTSGVHNEQFF. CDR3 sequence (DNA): TGTGCCAGCAGCCTTACTAGCGGGGTCCACAATGAGCAGTTCTTC. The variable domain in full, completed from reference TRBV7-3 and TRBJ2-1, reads GAGVSQTPSNKVTEKGKYVELRCDPISGHTALYWYRQSLGQGPEFLIYFQGTGAADDSGLPNDRFFAVRPEGSVSTLKIQRTERGDSAVYLCASSLTSGVHNEQFFGPGTRLTVL.

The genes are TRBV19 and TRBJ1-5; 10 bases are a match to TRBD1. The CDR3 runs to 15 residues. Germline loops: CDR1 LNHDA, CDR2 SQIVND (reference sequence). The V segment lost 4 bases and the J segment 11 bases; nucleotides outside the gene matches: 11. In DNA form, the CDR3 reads TGTGCCAGTAGTACGGGGGACAGGGGCCTTTTGTCCCAGCATTTT. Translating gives CASSTGDRGLLSQHF. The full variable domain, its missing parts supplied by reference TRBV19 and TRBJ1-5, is DGGITQSPKYLFRKEGQNVTLSCEQNLNHDAMYWYRQDPGQGLRLIYYSQIVNDFQKGDIAEGYSVSREKKESFPLTVTSAQKNPTAFYLCASSTGDRGLLSQHFGDGTRLSIL.

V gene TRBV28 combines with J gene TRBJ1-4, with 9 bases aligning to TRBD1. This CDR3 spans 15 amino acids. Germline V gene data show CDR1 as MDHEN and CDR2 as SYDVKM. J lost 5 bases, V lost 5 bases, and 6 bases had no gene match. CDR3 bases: TGTGCCAGCAGTGGGGGGGGACAGGGAAATGAAAAACTGTTTTTT. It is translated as CASSGGGQGNEKLFF.

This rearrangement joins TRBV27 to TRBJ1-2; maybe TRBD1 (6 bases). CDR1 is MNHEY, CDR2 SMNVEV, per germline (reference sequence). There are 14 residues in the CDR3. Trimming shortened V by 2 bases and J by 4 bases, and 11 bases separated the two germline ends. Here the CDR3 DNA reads TGTGCCAGCAGTTTAAGACAGGTCGGCTATGGCTACACCTTC. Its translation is CASSLRQVGYGYTF.

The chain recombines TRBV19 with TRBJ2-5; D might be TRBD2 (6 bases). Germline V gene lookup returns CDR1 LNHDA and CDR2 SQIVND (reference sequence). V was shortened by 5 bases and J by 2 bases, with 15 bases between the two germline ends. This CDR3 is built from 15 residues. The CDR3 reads CASSVEMEGQETQYF. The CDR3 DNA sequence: TGTGCCAGTAGTGTCGAGATGGAGGGGCAAGAGACCCAGTACTTC.

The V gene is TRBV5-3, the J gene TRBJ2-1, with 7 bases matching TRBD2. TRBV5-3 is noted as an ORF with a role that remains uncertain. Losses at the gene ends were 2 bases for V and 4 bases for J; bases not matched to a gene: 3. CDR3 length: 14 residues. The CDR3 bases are TGTGCCAGAAGCTTCCTCGGGGGGTACAATGAGCAGTTCTTC. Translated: CARSFLGGYNEQFF.

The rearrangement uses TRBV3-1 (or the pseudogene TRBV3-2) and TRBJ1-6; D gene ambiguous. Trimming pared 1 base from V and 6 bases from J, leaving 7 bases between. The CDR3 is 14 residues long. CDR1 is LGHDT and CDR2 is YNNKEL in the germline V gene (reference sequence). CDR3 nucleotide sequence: TGTGCCAGCAGCCAAGGAGGAGTTAATTCACCCCTCCACTTT. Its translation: CASSQGGVNSPLHF.

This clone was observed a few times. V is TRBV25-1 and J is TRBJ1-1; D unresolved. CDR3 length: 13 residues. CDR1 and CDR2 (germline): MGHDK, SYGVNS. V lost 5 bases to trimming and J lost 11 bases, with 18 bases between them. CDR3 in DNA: TGTGCCAGCAGTAAAGCCCGGGGAGCGTTCGCTTTCTTT. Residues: CASSKARGAFAFF.

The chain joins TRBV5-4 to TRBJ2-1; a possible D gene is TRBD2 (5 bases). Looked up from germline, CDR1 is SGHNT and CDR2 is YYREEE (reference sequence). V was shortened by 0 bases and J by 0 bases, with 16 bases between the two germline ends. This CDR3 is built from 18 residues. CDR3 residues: CASSLGASSSSSYNEQFF. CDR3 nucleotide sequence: TGTGCCAGCAGCTTGGGTGCTAGCTCCTCGAGCTCCTACAATGAGCAGTTCTTC.

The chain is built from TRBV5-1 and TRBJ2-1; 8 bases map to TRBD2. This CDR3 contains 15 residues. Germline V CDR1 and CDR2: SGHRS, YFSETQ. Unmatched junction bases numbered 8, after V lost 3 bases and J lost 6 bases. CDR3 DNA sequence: TGCGCCAGCAGCTCAGGGACTAGGAGGATCAATGAGCAGTTCTTC. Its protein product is CASSSGTRRINEQFF. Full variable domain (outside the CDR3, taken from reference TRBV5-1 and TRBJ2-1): KAGVTQTPRYLIKTRGQQVTLSCSPISGHRSVSWYQQTPGQGLQFLFEYFSETQRNKGNFPGRFSGRQFSNSRSEMNVSTLELGDSALYLCASSSGTRRINEQFFGPGTRLTVL.

This CDR3 is CASSPQTGLLLNEQFF. CDR3 in DNA: TGTGCCAGCAGCCCGCAGACAGGGCTATTACTCAATGAGCAGTTCTTC. The chain uses TRBV7-2 and TRBJ2-1, with TRBD1 matching 7 bases. In germline, CDR1 is SGHTA, CDR2 FQGNSA. The CDR3 length is 16 residues. Trimming at V came to 5 bases and at J to 6 bases, leaving 13 bases not matched to a gene. The full variable domain, completed using reference TRBV7-2 and TRBJ2-1, is GAGVSQSPSNKVTEKGKDVELRCDPISGHTALYWYRQSLGQGLEFLIYFQGNSAPDKSGLPSDRFSAERTGGSVSTLTIQRTQQEDSAVYLCASSPQTGLLLNEQFFGPGTRLTVL.

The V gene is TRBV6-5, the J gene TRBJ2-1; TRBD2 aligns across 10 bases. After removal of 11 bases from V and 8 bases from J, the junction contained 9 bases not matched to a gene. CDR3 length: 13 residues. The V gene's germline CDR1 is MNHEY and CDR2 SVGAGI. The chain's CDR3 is CAVLAGQTYEQFF. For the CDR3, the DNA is TGTGCCGTACTAGCGGGGCAAACTTATGAGCAGTTCTTC.

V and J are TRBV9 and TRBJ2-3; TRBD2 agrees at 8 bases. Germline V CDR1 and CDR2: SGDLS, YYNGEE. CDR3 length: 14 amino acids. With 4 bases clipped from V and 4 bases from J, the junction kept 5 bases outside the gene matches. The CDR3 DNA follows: TGTGCCAGCAGCTTCATGACTAGCGCAGATACGCAGTATTTT. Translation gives CASSFMTSADTQYF.

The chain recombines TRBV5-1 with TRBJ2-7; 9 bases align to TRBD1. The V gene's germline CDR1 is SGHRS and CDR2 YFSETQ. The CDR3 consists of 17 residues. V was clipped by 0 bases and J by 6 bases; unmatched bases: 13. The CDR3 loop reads CASSLEVWGTGGFEQYF. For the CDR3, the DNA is TGCGCCAGCAGCTTGGAGGTTTGGGGTACAGGGGGCTTCGAGCAGTACTTC.

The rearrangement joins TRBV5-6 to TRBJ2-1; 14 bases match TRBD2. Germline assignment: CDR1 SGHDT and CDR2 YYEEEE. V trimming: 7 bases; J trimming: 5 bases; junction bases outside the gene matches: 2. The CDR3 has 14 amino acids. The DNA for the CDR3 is TGTGCCAGCGGGACTAGCGGGGGTGACAATGAGCAGTTCTTC. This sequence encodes CASGTSGGDNEQFF.

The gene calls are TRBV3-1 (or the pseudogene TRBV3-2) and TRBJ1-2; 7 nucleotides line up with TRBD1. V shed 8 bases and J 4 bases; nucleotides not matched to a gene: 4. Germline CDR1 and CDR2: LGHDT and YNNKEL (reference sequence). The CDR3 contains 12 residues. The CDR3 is CASGAGGYGYTF. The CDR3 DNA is TGTGCCAGCGGGGCAGGGGGCTATGGCTACACCTTC.

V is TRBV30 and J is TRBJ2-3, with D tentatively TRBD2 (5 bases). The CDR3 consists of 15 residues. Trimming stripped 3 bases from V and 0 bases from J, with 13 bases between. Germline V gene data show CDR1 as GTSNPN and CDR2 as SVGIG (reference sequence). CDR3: CAWSSMEVSTDTQYF. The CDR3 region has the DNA TGTGCCTGGAGCTCTATGGAGGTTAGCACAGATACGCAGTATTTT.